This T cell receptor beta chain was found in a study of T cells in Graves' hyperthyroidism and ophthalmopathy. TCR beta CDR3 regions were amplified from RNA. During a first-round RT-PCR of the TCR CDR3, the HTBI primer set was used. MiXCR, applied by TCRdb to the multiplex PCR reads, yields one record per CDR3 protein. The profile shows around 300,000 distinct CDR3 sequences, approximately 16% of them singletons. Germline CDR1 is SNHLY and CDR2 is FYNNEI. This CDR3 comprises 14 residues. Trimming removed 2 bases from V and 7 bases from J, with 12 bases in between. This clonotype was recorded many times.

The sample was blood. This clonotype was sampled from a woman between 50 and 59 years old with Graves' hyperthyroidism that later progressed to Graves' ophthalmopathy. The chain has TRBV2 and TRBJ2-1, with a possible D match to TRBD1 (5 bases). The CDR3 reads CASSERGIWNEQFF. CDR3 nucleotide sequence: TGTGCCAGCAGTGAAAGGGGAATTTGGAATGAGCAGTTCTTC.